Listed below are T cell receptor beta chains from one sample, sequenced in a study of T cell responses to AZD1222 COVID-19 vaccine. TCRdb's table, derived via immunoSEQ multiplex PCR, lists solely in-frame clones and lacks some. Among some 90,000 clones listed, around nine tenths were seen once. The sequencing here drew on peripheral blood, taken on day 0 of MenACWY control vaccination. Receptors were obtained from an adult in good health. CDR3s include the opening cysteine and the closing phenylalanine or tryptophan. A D gene is named only where the DNA matches it firmly. The listing skips clone size in some rows; elsewhere it reads once, few, many or a size class.

CASSLRGWTEAFF	TGTGCCAGCAGTTTAAGGGGCTGGACTGAAGCTTTCTTT	TRBV28	TRBJ1-1	NA	NA	13
CASSSGLAGGPNTGELFF	TGCGCCAGCAGCTCGGGACTCGCGGGGGGGCCGAACACCGGGGAGCTGTTTTTT	TRBV5-1	TRBJ2-2	TRBD2	NA	18
CASKTSGSNEQFF	TGTGCCAGCAAAACTAGCGGGAGCAATGAGCAGTTCTTC	TRBV12-3/TRBV12-4	TRBJ2-1	TRBD2	NA	13
CAISERGQEETQYF	TGTGCCATCAGCGAGAGGGGACAGGAAGAGACCCAGTACTTC	TRBV10-3	TRBJ2-5	TRBD1	NA	14
CASRAGNQPQHF	TGTGCCAGCAGAGCGGGCAATCAGCCCCAGCATTTT	TRBV12-3/TRBV12-4	TRBJ1-5	NA	NA	12
CASSLSDRGLSPLHF	TGTGCCAGCAGCTTATCGGACAGGGGGTTGTCACCCCTCCACTTT	TRBV13	TRBJ1-6	TRBD1	NA	15
CASSYSIGERGYTF	TGTGCCAGCAGTTACTCGATCGGGGAGAGAGGCTACACCTTC	TRBV6-2/TRBV6-3	TRBJ1-2	NA	NA	14
CSVEVGGEQFF	TGCAGCGTTGAAGTGGGCGGTGAGCAGTTCTTC	TRBV29-1	TRBJ2-1	NA	NA	11
CASSTGTVSETQYF	TGTGCCAGCAGCACAGGGACGGTTTCGGAGACCCAGTACTTC	TRBV7-2	TRBJ2-5	NA	NA	14
CASSLLGQGPEQYF	TGCGCCAGCAGCTTGCTGGGACAGGGGCCCGAGCAGTACTTC	TRBV5-1	TRBJ2-7	TRBD1	once	14
CASTSIGRYEKLFF	TGTGCCAGCACCTCGATTGGACGGTATGAAAAACTGTTTTTT	TRBV28	TRBJ1-4	NA	NA	14
CASSETTLDTGELFF	TGCGCCAGCAGCGAAACGACTTTGGACACCGGGGAGCTGTTTTTT	TRBV5-1	TRBJ2-2	NA	once	15
CASSIGTDLNEKLFF	TGTGCCAGCAGTATCGGGACAGACCTTAATGAAAAACTGTTTTTT	TRBV6-6	TRBJ1-4	TRBD1	NA	15
CASSVGTQETQYF	TGTGCCAGCAGCGTGGGAACCCAAGAGACCCAGTACTTC	TRBV9	TRBJ2-5	NA	NA	13
CASTEASGGTEAFF	TGTGCCAGCACCGAAGCTTCCGGAGGGACTGAAGCTTTCTTT	TRBV27	TRBJ1-1	NA	NA	14
CASSLSGLNTGELFF	TGTGCCAGCAGCTTATCGGGGCTCAACACCGGGGAGCTGTTTTTT	TRBV11-3	TRBJ2-2	NA	once	15
CASSARQGKPYNEQFF	TGTGCCAGTAGTGCGCGACAGGGGAAGCCCTACAATGAGCAGTTCTTC	TRBV19	TRBJ2-1	TRBD1	once	16
CASSDYRSSNQPQHF	TGTGCCAGCAGTGATTACCGTTCGAGCAATCAGCCCCAGCATTTT	TRBV2	TRBJ1-5	NA	NA	15
CASSESLQANF	TGTGCCAGCAGTGAATCATTGCAGGCCAACTTC	TRBV6-1	TRBJ1-2	NA	NA	11
CASSESSGGLTGGQPQHF	TGTGCCAGCAGTGAAAGTAGTGGGGGCTTGACAGGGGGTCAGCCCCAGCATTTT	TRBV6-1	TRBJ1-5	TRBD1	NA	18
CASSFGDKGSAGYTF	TGCGCCAGCAGCTTCGGGGATAAGGGCAGCGCTGGCTACACCTTC	TRBV5-1	TRBJ1-2	NA	NA	15
CASSSGGPNTGELFF	TGTGCCAGCAGCAGCGGGGGCCCTAACACCGGGGAGCTGTTTTTT	TRBV7-8	TRBJ2-2	TRBD2	NA	15
CASSFLAGGSGQFF	TGCGCCAGCAGCTTCCTAGCGGGGGGCAGTGGGCAGTTCTTC	TRBV5-1	TRBJ2-1	TRBD2	NA	14
CASSLGGLAGYNEQFF	TGTGCCAGCAGTTTAGGGGGGCTAGCGGGATACAATGAGCAGTTCTTC	TRBV28	TRBJ2-1	TRBD2	medium-sized	16
CASSQDRTSGTYNEQFF	TGTGCCAGCAGCCAAGATCGGACTAGCGGAACCTACAATGAGCAGTTCTTC	TRBV3-1/TRBV3-2	TRBJ2-1	TRBD2	NA	17
CASILAGLADTQYF	TGTGCCAGCATTCTAGCGGGGTTGGCAGATACGCAGTATTTT	TRBV6-5	TRBJ2-3	TRBD2	NA	14
CASSYTSGALNYGYTF	TGTGCCAGCAGCTACACCTCCGGGGCCCTCAACTATGGCTACACCTTC	TRBV6-5	TRBJ1-2	NA	NA	16
CASQANYGYTF	TGTGCCAGCCAGGCTAACTATGGCTACACCTTC	TRBV19	TRBJ1-2	NA	NA	11
CASSQQSMNTEAFF	TGTGCCAGCAGCCAACAGAGTATGAACACTGAAGCTTTCTTT	TRBV4-2	TRBJ1-1	NA	NA	14
CASGPPPIEQFF	TGTGCCAGCGGACCCCCCCCGATTGAGCAGTTCTTC	TRBV28	TRBJ2-1	NA	NA	12
CASSRKGTSGSTDTQYF	TGTGCCAGCTCACGCAAAGGGACTAGCGGGAGTACAGATACGCAGTATTTT	TRBV18	TRBJ2-3	TRBD2	NA	17
CASSESRLEKPRVPQYF	TGCGCCAGCAGTGAGTCCCGACTAGAAAAACCAAGAGTACCCCAGTACTTC	TRBV10-1	TRBJ2-5	NA	NA	17
CASSESGARETQYF	TGTGCCAGCAGTGAATCAGGGGCTCGGGAGACCCAGTACTTC	TRBV25-1	TRBJ2-5	NA	NA	14
CASSIDRGKSPLHF	TGTGCCAGTAGTATCGACAGGGGGAAGTCACCCCTCCACTTT	TRBV19	TRBJ1-6	TRBD1	NA	14
CASSQLAGASHEQYF	TGCGCCAGCAGCCAACTAGCGGGAGCCTCCCACGAGCAGTACTTC	TRBV10-2	TRBJ2-7	TRBD2	NA	15
CASSGEGVTGRAFF	TGTGCCAGCAGTGGGGAGGGTGTTACTGGGCGAGCTTTCTTT	TRBV28	TRBJ1-1	NA	NA	14
CASSLKQGTNTEAFF	TGTGCCAGCAGCCTTAAACAGGGAACGAACACTGAAGCTTTCTTT	TRBV5-4	TRBJ1-1	NA	NA	15
CASSLGSSGPPVETQYF	TGCGCCAGCAGCTTGGGGTCTAGCGGGCCCCCCGTGGAGACCCAGTACTTC	TRBV5-1	TRBJ2-5	TRBD2	NA	17
CATRGQGGTEAFF	TGTGCCACCAGGGGACAGGGAGGCACTGAAGCTTTCTTT	TRBV24-1	TRBJ1-1	TRBD1	NA	13
CASSYGQGNEKLFF	TGTGCCAGCAGCTATGGACAGGGTAATGAAAAACTGTTTTTT	TRBV11-2	TRBJ1-4	TRBD1	NA	14
CASRLAGGSQETQYF	TGCGCCAGCAGGCTAGCGGGGGGCTCACAAGAGACCCAGTACTTC	TRBV10-2	TRBJ2-5	TRBD2	NA	15
CASSQGLAGEQYF	TGTGCCAGCAGCCAAGGTCTAGCGGGCGAGCAGTACTTC	TRBV3-1/TRBV3-2	TRBJ2-7	TRBD2	NA	13
CASSPTGGHEKLFF	TGTGCCAGTAGTCCGACAGGGGGACATGAAAAACTGTTTTTT	TRBV19	TRBJ1-4	TRBD1	NA	14
CASNLNALYGYTF	TGTGCCAGCAACTTGAACGCGCTCTATGGCTACACCTTC	TRBV6-5	TRBJ1-2	NA	NA	13